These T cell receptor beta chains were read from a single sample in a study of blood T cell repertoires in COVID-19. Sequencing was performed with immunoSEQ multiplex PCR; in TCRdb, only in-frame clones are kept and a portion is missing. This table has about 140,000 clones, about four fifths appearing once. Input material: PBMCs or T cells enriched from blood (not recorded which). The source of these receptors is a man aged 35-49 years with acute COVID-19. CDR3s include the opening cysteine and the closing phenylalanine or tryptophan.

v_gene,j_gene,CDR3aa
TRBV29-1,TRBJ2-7,CSVEVMTGSDYEQYF
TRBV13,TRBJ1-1,CASTLDRDTEAFF
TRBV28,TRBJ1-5,CASSVTGDSNQPQHF
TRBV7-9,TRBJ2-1,CASSSHLQRSGEPNEQFF
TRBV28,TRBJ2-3,CASRLISGQRTSTDTQYF
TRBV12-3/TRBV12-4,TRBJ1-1,CASRATGNTEAFF
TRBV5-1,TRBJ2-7,CASSFGTGPSNEQYF
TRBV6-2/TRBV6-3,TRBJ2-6,CASSYTPPSGSGANVLTF
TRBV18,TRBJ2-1,CASSPPGTSGKPYNEQFF
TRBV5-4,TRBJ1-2,CASSLPGRNVYGYTF
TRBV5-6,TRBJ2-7,CASSRTGREQYF
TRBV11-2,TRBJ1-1,CASSPKEEAFF
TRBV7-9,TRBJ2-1,CASSLGAGSLINEQFF
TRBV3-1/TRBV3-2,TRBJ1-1,CASSQVSGTGVMNTEAFF
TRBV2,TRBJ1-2,CASSGGQLSGYTF
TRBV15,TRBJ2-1,CATSRRLAGGHNEQFF
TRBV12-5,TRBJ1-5,CASGLAIQGPRNQPQHF
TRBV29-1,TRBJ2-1,CSVVLAGENNEQFF
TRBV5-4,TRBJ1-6,CASSLGEASRGNSPLHF
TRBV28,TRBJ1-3,CASRRQGSGNTIYF
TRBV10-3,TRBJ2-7,CAISEGDRGGYEQYF
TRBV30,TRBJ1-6,CAWVAQGYSPLHF